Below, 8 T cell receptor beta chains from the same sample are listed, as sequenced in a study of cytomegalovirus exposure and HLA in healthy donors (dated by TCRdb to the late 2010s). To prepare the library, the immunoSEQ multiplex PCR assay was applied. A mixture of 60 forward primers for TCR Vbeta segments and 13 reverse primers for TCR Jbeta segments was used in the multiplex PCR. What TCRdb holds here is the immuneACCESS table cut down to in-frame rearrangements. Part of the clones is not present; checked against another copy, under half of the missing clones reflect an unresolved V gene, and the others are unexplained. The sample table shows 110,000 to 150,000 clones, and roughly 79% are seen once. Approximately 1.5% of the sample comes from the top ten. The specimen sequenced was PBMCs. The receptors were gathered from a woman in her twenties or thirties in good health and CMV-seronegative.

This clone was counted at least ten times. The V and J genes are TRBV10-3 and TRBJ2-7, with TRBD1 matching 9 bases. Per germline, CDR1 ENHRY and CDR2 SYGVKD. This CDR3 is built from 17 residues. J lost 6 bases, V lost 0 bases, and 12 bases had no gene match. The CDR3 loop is CAISESAGTGPPGEQYF. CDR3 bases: TGTGCCATCAGTGAGTCAGCGGGGACAGGGCCCCCGGGCGAGCAGTACTTC.

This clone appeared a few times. Here the CDR3 DNA reads TGTGCCAGCGGCGGGGGGATACTAAATTCACCCCTCCACTTT. Translating gives CASGGGILNSPLHF. J is TRBJ1-6 and V is TRBV5-6, with D maybe TRBD1 (5 bases). Trimming removed 7 bases from V and 7 bases from J, with 15 bases in between. Germline V gene sequence: CDR1 SGHDT, CDR2 YYEEEE. The CDR3 loop spans 14 amino acids.

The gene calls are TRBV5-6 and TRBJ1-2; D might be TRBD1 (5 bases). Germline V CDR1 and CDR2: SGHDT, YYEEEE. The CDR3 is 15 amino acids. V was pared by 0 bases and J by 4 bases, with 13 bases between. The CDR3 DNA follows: TGTGCCAGCAGCTTGGGAGGACACTGGAGCTATGGCTACACCTTC. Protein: CASSLGGHWSYGYTF.

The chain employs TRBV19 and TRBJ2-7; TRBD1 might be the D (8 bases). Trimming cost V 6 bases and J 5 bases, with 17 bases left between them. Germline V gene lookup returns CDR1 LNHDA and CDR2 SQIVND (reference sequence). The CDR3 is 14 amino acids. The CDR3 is CASRRTGSGDEQYF. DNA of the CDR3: TGTGCCAGTAGACGGACAGGGAGCGGGGACGAGCAGTACTTC.

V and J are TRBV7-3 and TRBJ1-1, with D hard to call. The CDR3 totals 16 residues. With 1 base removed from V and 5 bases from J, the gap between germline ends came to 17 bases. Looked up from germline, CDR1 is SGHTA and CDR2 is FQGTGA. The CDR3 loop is CASSLNPGAPGTEAFF. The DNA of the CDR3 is TGTGCCAGCAGCTTAAATCCCGGAGCCCCGGGGACTGAAGCTTTCTTT. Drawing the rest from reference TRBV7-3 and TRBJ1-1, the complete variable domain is GAGVSQTPSNKVTEKGKYVELRCDPISGHTALYWYRQSLGQGPEFLIYFQGTGAADDSGLPNDRFFAVRPEGSVSTLKIQRTERGDSAVYLCASSLNPGAPGTEAFFGQGTRLTVV.

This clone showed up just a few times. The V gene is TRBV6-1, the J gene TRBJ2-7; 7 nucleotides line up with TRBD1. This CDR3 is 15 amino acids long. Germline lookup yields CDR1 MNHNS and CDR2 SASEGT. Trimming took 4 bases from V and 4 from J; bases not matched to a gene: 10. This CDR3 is CASSAAPTGLYEQYF. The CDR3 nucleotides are TGTGCCAGCAGTGCAGCTCCGACAGGGTTGTACGAGCAGTACTTC.

The CDR3 loop reads CAWSVQGLDEQFF. For the CDR3, the DNA is TGTGCCTGGAGTGTACAGGGATTGGATGAGCAGTTCTTC. The chain couples TRBV30 to TRBJ2-1; a possible D gene is TRBD1 (6 bases). Trimming pared 0 bases from V and 8 bases from J, leaving 11 bases between. This CDR3 is 13 amino acids long. The germline CDR1 and CDR2 sequences are GTSNPN and SVGIG (reference sequence).

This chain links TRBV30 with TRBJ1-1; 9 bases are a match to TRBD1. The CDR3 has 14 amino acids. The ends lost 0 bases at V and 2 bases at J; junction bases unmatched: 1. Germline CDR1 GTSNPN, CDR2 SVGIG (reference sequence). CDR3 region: CAWSVGQGNTEAFF. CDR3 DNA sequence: TGTGCCTGGAGTGTGGGACAGGGCAACACTGAAGCTTTCTTT.